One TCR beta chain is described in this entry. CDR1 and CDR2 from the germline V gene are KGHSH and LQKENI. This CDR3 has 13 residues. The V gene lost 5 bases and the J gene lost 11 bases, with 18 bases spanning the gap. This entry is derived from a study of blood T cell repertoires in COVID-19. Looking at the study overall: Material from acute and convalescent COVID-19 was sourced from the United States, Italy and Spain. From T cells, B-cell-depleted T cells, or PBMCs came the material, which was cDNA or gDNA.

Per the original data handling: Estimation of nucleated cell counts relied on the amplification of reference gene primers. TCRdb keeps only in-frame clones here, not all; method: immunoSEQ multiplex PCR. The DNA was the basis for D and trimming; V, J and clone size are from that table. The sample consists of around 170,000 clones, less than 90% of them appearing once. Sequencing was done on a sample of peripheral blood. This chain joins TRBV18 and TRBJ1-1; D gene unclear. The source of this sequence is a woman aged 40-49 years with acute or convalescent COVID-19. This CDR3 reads CASSESPGWLAFF. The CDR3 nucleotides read TGTGCCAGCTCAGAGAGTCCCGGTTGGTTGGCTTTCTTT. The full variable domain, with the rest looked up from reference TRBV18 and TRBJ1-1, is NAGVMQNPRHLVRRRGQEARLRCSPMKGHSHVYWYRQLPEEGLKFMVYLQKENIIDESGMPKERFSAEFPKEGPSILRIQQVVRGDSAAYFCASSESPGWLAFFGQGTRLTVV.